Included here is one T cell receptor beta chain sequence, with context. The antigen remains unidentified. This entry belongs to a study of OX40 agonist ivuxolimab in advanced cancers. The overall study: As their treatment, patients were administered ivuxolimab, an agonistic anti-OX40 (CD134) antibody. Averaging roughly 60 years in age, with a range of roughly 23 to 80, the cohort was around 87% male. Study-level results: No antigen was identified for the clonally expanded peripheral T cells.

CDR3 length: 17 residues. The V and J ends lost 1 base and 3 bases respectively, with 18 bases between them. This table comes from immunoSEQ multiplex PCR, and its TCRdb copy is limited to in-frame clones, with some not included. The table records about 48,000 clones, around 80% of them present only once. This clonotype was obtained from an adult with an advanced solid tumor such as melanoma, head and neck, liver or kidney cancer. The genes are TRBV23-1 and TRBJ1-1, with a possible D match to TRBD1 (5 bases). TRBV23-1 is recorded as an ORF, its role being uncertain. This specimen consisted of CD4+ or CD8+ T cells sorted from blood, obtained in a trial of the OX40 agonist ivuxolimab. The DNA of the CDR3 is TGCGCCAGCAGTCAATTCGGTGACAGTAGGGAGTACACTGAAGCTTTCTTT. This encodes CASSQFGDSREYTEAFF.